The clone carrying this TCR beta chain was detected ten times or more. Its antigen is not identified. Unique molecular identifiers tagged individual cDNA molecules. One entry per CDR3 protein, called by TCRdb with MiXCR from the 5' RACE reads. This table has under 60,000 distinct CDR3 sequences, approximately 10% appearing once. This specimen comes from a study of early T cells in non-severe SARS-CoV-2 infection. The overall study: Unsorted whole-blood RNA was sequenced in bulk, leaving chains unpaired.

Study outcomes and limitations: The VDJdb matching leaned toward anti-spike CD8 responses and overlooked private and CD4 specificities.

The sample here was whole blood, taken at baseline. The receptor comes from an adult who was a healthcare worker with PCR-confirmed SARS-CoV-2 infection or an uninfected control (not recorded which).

As DNA, the CDR3 is TGTGCCAGCAGAGACGGGACACTCGAGCAGTACTTC. It codes for CASRDGTLEQYF. The chain recombines TRBV7-9 with TRBJ2-7, with a tentative D call TRBD1 (6 bases). With 6 bases removed from V and 6 bases from J, the gap between germline ends came to 12 bases. Germline CDR1 is SEHNR and CDR2 is FQNEAQ (reference sequence). This CDR3 comprises 12 residues.